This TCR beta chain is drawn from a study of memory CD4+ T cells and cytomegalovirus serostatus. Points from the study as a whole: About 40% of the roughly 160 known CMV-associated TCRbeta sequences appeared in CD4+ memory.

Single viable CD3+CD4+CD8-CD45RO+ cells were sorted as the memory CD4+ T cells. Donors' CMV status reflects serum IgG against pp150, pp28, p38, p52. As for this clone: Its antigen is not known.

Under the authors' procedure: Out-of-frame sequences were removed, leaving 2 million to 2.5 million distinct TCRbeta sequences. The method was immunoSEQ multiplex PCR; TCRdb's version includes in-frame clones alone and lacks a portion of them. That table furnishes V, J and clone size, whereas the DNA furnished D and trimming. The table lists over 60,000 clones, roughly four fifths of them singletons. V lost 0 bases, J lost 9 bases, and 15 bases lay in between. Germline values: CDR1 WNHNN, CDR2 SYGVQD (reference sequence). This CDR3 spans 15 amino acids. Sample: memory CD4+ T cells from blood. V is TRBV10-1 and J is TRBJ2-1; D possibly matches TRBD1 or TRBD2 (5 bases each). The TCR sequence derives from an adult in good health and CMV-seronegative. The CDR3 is CASSESPGPGTEQFF. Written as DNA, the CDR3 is TGCGCCAGCAGTGAGTCCCCGGGACCAGGGACTGAGCAGTTCTTC.